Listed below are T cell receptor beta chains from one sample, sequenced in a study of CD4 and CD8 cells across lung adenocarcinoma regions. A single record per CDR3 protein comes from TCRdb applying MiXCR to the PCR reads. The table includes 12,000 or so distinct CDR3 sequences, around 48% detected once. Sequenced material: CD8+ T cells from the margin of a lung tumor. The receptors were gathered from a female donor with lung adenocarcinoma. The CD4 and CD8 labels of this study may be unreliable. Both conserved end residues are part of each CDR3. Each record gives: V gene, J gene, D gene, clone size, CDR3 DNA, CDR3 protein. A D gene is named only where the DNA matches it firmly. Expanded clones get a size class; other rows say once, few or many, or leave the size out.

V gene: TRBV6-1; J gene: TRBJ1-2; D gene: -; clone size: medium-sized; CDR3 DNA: TGTGCCAGCAGCCCTCGCGAGACAAACCTCTATGGCTACACCTTC; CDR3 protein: CASSPRETNLYGYTF
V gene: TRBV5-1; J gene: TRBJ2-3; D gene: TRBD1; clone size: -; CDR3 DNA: TGCGCCAGCACCAAATCCCTCCAGGGGGAGACCCAGTACTTT; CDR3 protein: CASTKSLQGETQYF
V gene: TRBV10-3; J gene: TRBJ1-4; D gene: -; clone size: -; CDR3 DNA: TGTGCCATCAGTGACTCCCCGGGAGGGGTCGAAAAACTGTTTTTT; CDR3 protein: CAISDSPGGVEKLFF
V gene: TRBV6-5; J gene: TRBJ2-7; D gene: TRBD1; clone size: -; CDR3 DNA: TGTGCCAGCAGTAACCCGGGACAGGGAGTCTACGAGCAGTACTTC; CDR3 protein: CASSNPGQGVYEQYF
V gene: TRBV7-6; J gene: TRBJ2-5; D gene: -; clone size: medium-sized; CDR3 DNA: TGTGCCAGCAGCAATGTCGGGGATGTACGGGAGACCCAGTACTTC; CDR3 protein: CASSNVGDVRETQYF
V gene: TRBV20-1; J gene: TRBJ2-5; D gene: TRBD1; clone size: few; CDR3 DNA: TGCAGTGCTAGAGATCTAGCAAACAGGGGGCTTGAGACCCAGTACTTC; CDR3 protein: CSARDLANRGLETQYF
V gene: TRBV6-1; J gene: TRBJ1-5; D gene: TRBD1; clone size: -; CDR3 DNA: TGTGCCAGCAGTAAAACAGGGACAGGCGTTAGCAATCAGCCCCTGCACTTT; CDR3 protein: CASSKTGTGVSNQPLHF
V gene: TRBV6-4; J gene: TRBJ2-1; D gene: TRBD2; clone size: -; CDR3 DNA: TGTGCCAGCAGTGACTCCGGGACTAGTCTTCCCAATGAGCAGTTCTTC; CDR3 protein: CASSDSGTSLPNEQFF
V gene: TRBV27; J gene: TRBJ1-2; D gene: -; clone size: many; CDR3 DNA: TGTGCCAGCAGTTCAGCCTTGGGAGCCTATGGCTACACCTTC; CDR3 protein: CASSSALGAYGYTF
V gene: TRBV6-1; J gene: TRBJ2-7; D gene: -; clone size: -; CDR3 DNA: TGTGCCAGCAGTGAAGATCCAGTCCCAACCTACGAGCAGTACTTC; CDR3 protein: CASSEDPVPTYEQYF
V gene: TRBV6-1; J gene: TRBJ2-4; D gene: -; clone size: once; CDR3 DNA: TGTGCGGGCCGTGGGGGCCGGGGGCGGGACACCCAGTACTTC; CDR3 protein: CAGRGGRGRDTQYF
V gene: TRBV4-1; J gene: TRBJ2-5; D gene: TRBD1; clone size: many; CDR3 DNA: TGCGCCAGCAGCCAGTCTGCCGGGACAGGGGAACAGACCCAGTACTTC; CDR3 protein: CASSQSAGTGEQTQYF
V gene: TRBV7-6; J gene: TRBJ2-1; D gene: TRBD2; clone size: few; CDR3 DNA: TGTGCCAGCAGCTTAGGGGGGACTAGCGGGGCCCATGAGCAGTTCTTC; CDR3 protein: CASSLGGTSGAHEQFF
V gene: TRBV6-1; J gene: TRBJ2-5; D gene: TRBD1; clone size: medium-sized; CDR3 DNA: TGTGCCAGCAGTGGTGCAGGGGGCGCGGAGACCCAGTACTTC; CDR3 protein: CASSGAGGAETQYF
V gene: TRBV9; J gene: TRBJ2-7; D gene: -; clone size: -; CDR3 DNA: TGTGCCAGCAGCGTAGGGGTTTTCCCCTACGAGCAGTACTTC; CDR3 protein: CASSVGVFPYEQYF
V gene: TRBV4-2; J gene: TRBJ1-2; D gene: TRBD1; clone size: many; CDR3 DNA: TGTGCCAGCAGCCCTGGGACAGGGGGCGCGGGCTACACCTTC; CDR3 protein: CASSPGTGGAGYTF
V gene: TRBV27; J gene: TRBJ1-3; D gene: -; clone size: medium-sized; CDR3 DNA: TGTGCCAGCAGTTTATCACCTGGAAACACCATATATTTT; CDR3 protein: CASSLSPGNTIYF
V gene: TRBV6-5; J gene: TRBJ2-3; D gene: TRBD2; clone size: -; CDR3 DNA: TGTGCCAGCAGTTACTCTGGGACTAGCGGGGGGCGTGGAGATACGCAGTATTTT; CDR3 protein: CASSYSGTSGGRGDTQYF
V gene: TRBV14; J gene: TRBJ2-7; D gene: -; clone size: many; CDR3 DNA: TGTGCCAGCAGCCCTACTAGTGCCTACGAGCAGTACTTC; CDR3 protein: CASSPTSAYEQYF
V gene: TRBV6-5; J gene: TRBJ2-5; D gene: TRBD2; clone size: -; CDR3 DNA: TGTGCCAGCAGTTACTCGGTTGGGGGGGTGGGGGGGGGGGGGGGGGGGGAGACCCAGTACTTC; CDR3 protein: CASSYSVGGVGGGGGGETQYF
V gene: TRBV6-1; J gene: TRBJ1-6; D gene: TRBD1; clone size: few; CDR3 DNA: TGTGCCAGCACGCACCTGGGACAGTATAATTCACCCCTCCACTTT; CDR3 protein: CASTHLGQYNSPLHF
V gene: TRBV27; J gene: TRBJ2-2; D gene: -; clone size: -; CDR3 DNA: TGTGCCAGCAGTTTCATCCGGGGTCAGGGTAACACCGGGGAGCTGTTTTTT; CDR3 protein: CASSFIRGQGNTGELFF
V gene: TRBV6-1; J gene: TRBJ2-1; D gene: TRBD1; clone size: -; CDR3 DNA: TGTGCCAGCAGCCGCGGGACAGGGAATGAGCAGTTCTTC; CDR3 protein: CASSRGTGNEQFF
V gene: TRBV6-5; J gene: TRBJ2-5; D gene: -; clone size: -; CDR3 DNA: TGTGCCAGCAGTTACTCGGGTAGCGGACACCCAGATACCCAGTACTTC; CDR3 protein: CASSYSGSGHPDTQYF
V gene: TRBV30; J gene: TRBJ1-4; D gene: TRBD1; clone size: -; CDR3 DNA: TGTGCCTGGGACAGGGAGGAAGAAAAACTGTTTTTT; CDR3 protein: CAWDREEEKLFF
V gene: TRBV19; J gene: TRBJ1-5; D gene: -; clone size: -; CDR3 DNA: TGTGCCAGTAGGAAACAGGGCGGCAATCAGCCCCAGCATTTT; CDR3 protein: CASRKQGGNQPQHF
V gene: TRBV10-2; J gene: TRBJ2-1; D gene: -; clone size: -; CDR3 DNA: TGCGCCAGCATGGTCATTCCCAATTACAATGAGCAGTTCTTC; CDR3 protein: CASMVIPNYNEQFF
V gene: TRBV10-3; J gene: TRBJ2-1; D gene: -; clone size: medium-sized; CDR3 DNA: TGTGCCATCAGCATAGACAGGGGAGGGATCAATGAGCAGTTCTTC; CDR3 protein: CAISIDRGGINEQFF
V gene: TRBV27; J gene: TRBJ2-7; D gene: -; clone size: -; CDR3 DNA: -; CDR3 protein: CASSTSTGTDEQYF
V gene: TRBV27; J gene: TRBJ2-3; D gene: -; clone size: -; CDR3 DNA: TGTCCCAGCAGGGGCCTGGGAGGGGAAAATACTCAGTACTTT; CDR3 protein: CPSRGLGGENTQYF
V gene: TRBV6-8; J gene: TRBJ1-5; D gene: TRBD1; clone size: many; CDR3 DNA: TGTGCCAGCAGTTACTCGCGTTGGGACAGGCGCAATCAGCCCCAGCATTTT; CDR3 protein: CASSYSRWDRRNQPQHF
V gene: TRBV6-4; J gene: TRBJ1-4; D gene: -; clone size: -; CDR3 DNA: TGTGCCAGCAGTGACTCGAACAGGGTAGATGAAAAACTGTTTTTT; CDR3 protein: CASSDSNRVDEKLFF
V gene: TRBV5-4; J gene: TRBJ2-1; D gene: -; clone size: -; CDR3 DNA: TGTGCCAGCAGCCCCCCGGGTTTCAACACCAATGAGCAGTTCTTC; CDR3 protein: CASSPPGFNTNEQFF
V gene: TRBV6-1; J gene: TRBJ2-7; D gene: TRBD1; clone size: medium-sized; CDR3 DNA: TGTGCCAGCAGTGAACCGGGACAGGGAGGCGAGCAGTACTTC; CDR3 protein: CASSEPGQGGEQYF
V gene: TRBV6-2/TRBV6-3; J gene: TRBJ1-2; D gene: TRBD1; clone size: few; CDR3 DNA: TGTGCCAGCAGTTATTTGGGACAGGAAGATGGCTACACCTTC; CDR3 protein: CASSYLGQEDGYTF